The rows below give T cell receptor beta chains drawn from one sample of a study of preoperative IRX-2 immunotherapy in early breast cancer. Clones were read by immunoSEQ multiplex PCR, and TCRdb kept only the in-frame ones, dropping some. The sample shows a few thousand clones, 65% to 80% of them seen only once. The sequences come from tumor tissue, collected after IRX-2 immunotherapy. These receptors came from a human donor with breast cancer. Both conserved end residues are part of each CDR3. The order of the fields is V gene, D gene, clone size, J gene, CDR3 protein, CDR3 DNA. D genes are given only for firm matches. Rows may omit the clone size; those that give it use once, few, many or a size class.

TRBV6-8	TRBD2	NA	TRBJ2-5	CASSRGLGETQYF	TGTGCCAGCAGTCGCGGACTAGGAGAGACCCAGTACTTC
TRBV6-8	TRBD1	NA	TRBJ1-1	CASSRGQVNTEAFF	TGTGCCAGCAGTCGTGGACAGGTGAACACTGAAGCTTTCTTT
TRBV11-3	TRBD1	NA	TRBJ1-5	CASSMDRGSNQPQHF	TGTGCCAGCAGCATGGACAGGGGGAGCAATCAGCCCCAGCATTTT
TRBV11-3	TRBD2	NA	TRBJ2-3	CASSLGLAGRTDTQYF	TGTGCCAGCAGCTTAGGACTAGCGGGACGCACAGATACGCAGTATTTT
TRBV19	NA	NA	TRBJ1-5	CASSLRDGNSNQPQHF	TGTGCCAGTTCTTTGCGGGACGGCAATAGCAATCAGCCCCAGCATTTT
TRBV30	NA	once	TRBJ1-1	CARGESYTEAFF	TGTGCCCGCGGAGAGTCCTACACTGAAGCTTTCTTT
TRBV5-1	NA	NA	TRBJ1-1	CASSLGGPNTEAFF	TGCGCCAGCAGCTTGGGAGGGCCGAACACTGAAGCTTTCTTT
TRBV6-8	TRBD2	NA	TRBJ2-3	CASSDSAAGGPDTQYF	TGTGCCAGCAGTGACTCGGCAGCGGGGGGGCCGGATACGCAGTATTTT
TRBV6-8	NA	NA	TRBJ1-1	CASSQGHPREAFF	TGTGCCAGCAGCCAGGGACACCCTCGTGAAGCTTTCTTT
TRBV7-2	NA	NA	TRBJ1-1	CASSPGTETEAFF	TGTGCCAGCAGCCCGGGGACGGAAACTGAAGCTTTCTTT
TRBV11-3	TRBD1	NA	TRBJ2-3	CASSLGQAPGDTQYF	TGTGCCAGCAGCCTAGGACAGGCTCCCGGAGATACGCAGTATTTT
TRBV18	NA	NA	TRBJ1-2	CASSPPTESYGYTF	TGTGCCAGCTCACCCCCGACAGAGAGCTATGGCTACACCTTC
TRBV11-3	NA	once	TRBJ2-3	CASSRDGSTDTQYF	TGTGCCAGCAGTAGAGACGGAAGCACAGATACGCAGTATTTT
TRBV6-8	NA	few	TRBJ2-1	CASSYIITHGNEQFF	TGTGCCAGCAGTTACATAATAACGCACGGGAATGAGCAGTTCTTC
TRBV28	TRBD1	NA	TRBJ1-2	CASSLAPPGGGDYAYTF	TGTGCCAGCAGTTTAGCCCCTCCAGGGGGGGGAGACTATGCCTACACCTTC
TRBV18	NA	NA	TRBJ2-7	CASSSRDGLYEQYF	TGTGCCAGCTCAAGCCGGGACGGACTTTACGAGCAATACTTC
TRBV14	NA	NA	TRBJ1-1	CASSPLGGVMNTEAFF	TGTGCCAGCAGCCCGTTGGGGGGGGTAATGAACACTGAAGCTTTCTTT
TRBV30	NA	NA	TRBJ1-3	CAWSFGSGAFSGNTIYF	TGTGCCTGGAGTTTTGGTTCAGGGGCCTTCTCTGGAAACACCATATATTTT
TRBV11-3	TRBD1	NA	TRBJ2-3	CASSPSADRGSADTQYF	TGTGCCAGCAGCCCCTCAGCAGACAGGGGGTCTGCAGATACGCAGTATTTT
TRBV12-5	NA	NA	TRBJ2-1	CASTPGTWFSSSYNEQFF	TGTGCCAGCACCCCCGGGACTTGGTTTTCAAGCTCCTACAATGAGCAGTTCTTC
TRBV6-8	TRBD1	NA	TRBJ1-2	CASSENTGDGYTF	TGTGCCAGCAGCGAGAATACAGGGGATGGCTACACCTTC
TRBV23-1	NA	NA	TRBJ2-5	CASSRGNLGETQYF	TGCGCCAGCAGCCGCGGAAACTTGGGGGAGACCCAGTACTTC
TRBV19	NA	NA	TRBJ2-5	CASSGGLTLAETQYF	TGTGCCAGTAGCGGAGGGCTAACTCTCGCAGAGACCCAGTACTTC
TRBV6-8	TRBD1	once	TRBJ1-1	CASRTGTGQRGTEAFF	TGTGCCAGCAGAACCGGGACAGGGCAAAGGGGCACTGAAGCTTTCTTT
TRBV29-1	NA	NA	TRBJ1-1	CSVGGRARTEAFF	TGCAGCGTTGGTGGGAGGGCCCGGACTGAAGCTTTCTTT
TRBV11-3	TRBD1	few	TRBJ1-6	CASSLDRQGADSPLHF	TGTGCCAGCAGCTTAGATCGACAGGGGGCTGATTCACCCCTCCACTTT
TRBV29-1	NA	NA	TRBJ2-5	CSVPETVQETQYF	TGCAGCGTTCCCGAGACAGTCCAAGAGACCCAGTACTTC
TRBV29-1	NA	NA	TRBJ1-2	CSTGGASDYGYTF	TGCAGCACTGGGGGGGCCTCGGACTATGGCTACACCTTC